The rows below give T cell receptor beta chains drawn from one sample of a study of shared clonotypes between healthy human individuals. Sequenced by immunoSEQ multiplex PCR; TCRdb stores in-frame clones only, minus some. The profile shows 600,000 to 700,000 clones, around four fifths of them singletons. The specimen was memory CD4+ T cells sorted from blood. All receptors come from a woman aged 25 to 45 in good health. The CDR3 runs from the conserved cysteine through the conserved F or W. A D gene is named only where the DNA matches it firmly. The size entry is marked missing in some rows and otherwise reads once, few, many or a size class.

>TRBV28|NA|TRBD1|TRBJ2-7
TGTGCCAGCGGGACAGGGTTCTACGAGCAGTACTTC
CASGTGFYEQYF
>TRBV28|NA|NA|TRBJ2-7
TGTGCCAGCAGTCTCCACATGGTCTCCTACGAGCAGTACTTC
CASSLHMVSYEQYF
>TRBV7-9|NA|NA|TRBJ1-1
TGTGCCAGCAGTCATATGAACACTGAAGCTTTCTTT
CASSHMNTEAFF
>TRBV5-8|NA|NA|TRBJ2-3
TGTGCCAGCAGTCACCGCACAGATACGCAGTATTTT
CASSHRTDTQYF
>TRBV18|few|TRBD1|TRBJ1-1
TGTGCCAGCTCACCGACAGGGGACACTGAAGCTTTCTTT
CASSPTGDTEAFF
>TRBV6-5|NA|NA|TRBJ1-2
TGTGCCAGCAGTTACGGTCCGAAGTTTGGCTACACCTTC
CASSYGPKFGYTF
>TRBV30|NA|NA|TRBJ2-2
TGTGCCTGGAAGTCGGCGTGGACCGGGGAGCTGTTTTTT
CAWKSAWTGELFF
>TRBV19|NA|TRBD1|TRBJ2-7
TGTGCCAGTAGAACAACCGGGACAGGGATTTACGAGCAGTACTTC
CASRTTGTGIYEQYF
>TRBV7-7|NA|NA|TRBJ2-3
TGTGCCAGCAGCCCGAACGCAGGGCGGACCACAGATACGCAGTATTTT
CASSPNAGRTTDTQYF
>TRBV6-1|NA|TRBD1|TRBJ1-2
TGTGCCAGCAGTGAAAGACTAGGACAGGGGAGCTCTGGCTACACCTTC
CASSERLGQGSSGYTF
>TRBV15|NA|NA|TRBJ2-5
TGTGCCACCAGCAAGGGTCCAACGAAGACGGGCGAGACCCAGTACTTC
CATSKGPTKTGETQYF
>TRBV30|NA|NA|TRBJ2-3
TGTGCCTGGAGTGTAGGGGGCACAGATACGCAGTATTTT
CAWSVGGTDTQYF
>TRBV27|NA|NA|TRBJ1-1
TGTGCCGCGGTTTCGGGGGGGATTGGTGTAGCTTTCTTT
CAAVSGGIGVAFF